The entry below gives a single T cell receptor (beta chain) sequence along with its context. The antigen is unknown. Researchers attached unique molecular identifiers to individual cDNA molecules. Each CDR3 protein gets one entry after TCRdb re-called the 5' RACE reads with MiXCR. The repertoire holds some 48,000 distinct CDR3 sequences, with about 13% as singletons. The sample belongs to a study of early T cells in non-severe SARS-CoV-2 infection. In the study overall: The authors sequenced bulk RNA from unsorted whole blood, leaving chains unpaired. Whole-study findings and limits: Comparison of clonotypes with VDJdb favored anti-spike CD8 responses while missing private and CD4 specificities.

Losses at the gene ends were 7 bases for V and 4 bases for J; bases not matched to a gene: 14. There are 16 residues in the CDR3. Germline CDR1 and CDR2: SGHDT and YYEEEE. The sample was whole blood. The rearrangement uses TRBV5-6 and TRBJ1-1; 9 positions match TRBD1. The source of this sequence is an adult who was a healthcare worker with PCR-confirmed SARS-CoV-2 infection or an uninfected control (not recorded which). The CDR3: CASSRMVQGAGTEAFF. CDR3 DNA sequence: TGTGCCAGCTCCCGGATGGTACAGGGGGCTGGCACTGAAGCTTTCTTT. Full variable domain (rest looked up from reference TRBV5-6 and TRBJ1-1): DAGVTQSPTHLIKTRGQQVTLRCSPKSGHDTVSWYQQALGQGPQFIFQYYEEEERQRGNFPDRFSGHQFPNYSSELNVNALLLGDSALYLCASSRMVQGAGTEAFFGQGTRLTVV.